The following is a T cell receptor beta chain sequence with its context. This sample is drawn from a study of blood T cells in healthy people across ages. Trimming took off 0 bases at V and 8 bases at J, with 14 bases between the two ends. Germline loops: CDR1 SGHRS, CDR2 YFSETQ. The CDR3 is 14 amino acids. For the second PCR, which ran for roughly 6 to 12 cycles, a sample-barcoded 5' primer and a J-beta primer mix were used. TCRdb re-derived calls from the 5' RACE reads in MiXCR, one entry per CDR3 protein. The sample shows more than 750,000 distinct CDR3 sequences, roughly 28% of them seen only once. These data were also filed under a second study, of T cells of mothers and their children. That study reports: Every mother supplied over 10 million TCR beta CDR3 reads and every child 2.5 million to 3.5 million.

The TCR comes from a woman between 40 and 50 years old in good health. This chain joins TRBV5-1 and TRBJ1-1, with D maybe TRBD1 (6 bases). Sequencing was performed on blood. The chain's CDR3 is CASSLDRLDREAFF. CDR3 DNA: TGCGCCAGCAGCTTGGATCGTTTGGACAGAGAAGCTTTCTTT.